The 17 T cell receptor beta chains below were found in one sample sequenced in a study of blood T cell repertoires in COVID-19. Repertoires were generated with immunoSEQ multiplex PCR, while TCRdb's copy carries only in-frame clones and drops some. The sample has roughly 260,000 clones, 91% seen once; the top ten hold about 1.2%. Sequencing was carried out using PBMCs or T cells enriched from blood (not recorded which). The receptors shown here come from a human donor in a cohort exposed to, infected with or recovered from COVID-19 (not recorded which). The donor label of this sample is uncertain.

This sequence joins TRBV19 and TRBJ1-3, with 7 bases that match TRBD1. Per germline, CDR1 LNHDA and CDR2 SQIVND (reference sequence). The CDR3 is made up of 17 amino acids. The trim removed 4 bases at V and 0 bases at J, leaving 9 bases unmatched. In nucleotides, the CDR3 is TGTGCCAGTAGTACCCGGAGGGGGCAGCTCTCTGGAAACACCATATATTTT. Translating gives CASSTRRGQLSGNTIYF.

Here the CDR3 reads CASSEWRGDEKLFF. The CDR3 region has the DNA TGTGCCAGCAGTGAGTGGAGGGGCGACGAAAAACTGTTTTTT. The chain links TRBV2 to TRBJ1-4; a possible D gene is TRBD1 (5 bases). CDR3 size: 14 residues. Trimming pared 3 bases from V and 8 bases from J, leaving 13 bases between. Germline V gene lookup returns CDR1 SNHLY and CDR2 FYNNEI.

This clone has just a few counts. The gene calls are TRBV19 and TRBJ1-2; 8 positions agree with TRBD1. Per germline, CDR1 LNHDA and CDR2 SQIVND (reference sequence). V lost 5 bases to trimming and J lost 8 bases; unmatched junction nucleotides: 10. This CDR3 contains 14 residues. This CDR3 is CASSQRRTGKGYTF. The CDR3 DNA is TGTGCCAGTAGTCAGCGTCGGACAGGGAAGGGCTACACCTTC.

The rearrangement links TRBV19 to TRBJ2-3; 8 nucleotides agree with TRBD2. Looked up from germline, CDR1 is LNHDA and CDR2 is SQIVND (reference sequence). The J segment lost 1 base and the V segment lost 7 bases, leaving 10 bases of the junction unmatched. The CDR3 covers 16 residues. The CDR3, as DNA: TGTGCCAGTAATTACGGCGGGGGGATGGGCACAGATACGCAGTATTTT. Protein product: CASNYGGGMGTDTQYF.

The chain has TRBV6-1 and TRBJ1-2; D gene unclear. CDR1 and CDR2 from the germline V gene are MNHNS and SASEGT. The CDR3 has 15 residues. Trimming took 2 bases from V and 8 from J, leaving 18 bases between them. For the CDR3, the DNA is TGTGCCAGCAGTGAAAGCGAGGAGGGAGCCGCCGGCTACACCTTC. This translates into CASSESEEGAAGYTF.

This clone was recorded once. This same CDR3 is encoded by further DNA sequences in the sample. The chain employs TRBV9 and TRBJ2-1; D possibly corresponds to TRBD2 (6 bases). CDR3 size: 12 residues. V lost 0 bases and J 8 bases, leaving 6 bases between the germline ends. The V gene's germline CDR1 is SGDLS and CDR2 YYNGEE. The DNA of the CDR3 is TGTGCCAGCAGCGTAGGGGGGGATGAGCAGTTCTTC. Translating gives CASSVGGDEQFF.

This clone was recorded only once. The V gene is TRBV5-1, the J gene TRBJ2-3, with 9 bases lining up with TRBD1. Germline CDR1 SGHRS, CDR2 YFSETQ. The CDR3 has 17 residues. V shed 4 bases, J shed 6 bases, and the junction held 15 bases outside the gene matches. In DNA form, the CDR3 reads TGCGCCAGCAGCCGCAAAAACACAGGGGGCTGGGGTGATACGCAGTATTTT. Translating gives CASSRKNTGGWGDTQYF.

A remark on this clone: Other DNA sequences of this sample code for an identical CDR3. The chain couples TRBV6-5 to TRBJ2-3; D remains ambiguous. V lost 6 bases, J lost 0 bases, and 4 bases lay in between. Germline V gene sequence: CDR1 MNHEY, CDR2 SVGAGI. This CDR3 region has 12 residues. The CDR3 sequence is CASSPSTDTQYF. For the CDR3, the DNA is TGTGCCAGCAGCCCGAGCACAGATACGCAGTATTTT.

For the CDR3, the DNA is TGTGCCTGGAGACTCAAAGCGGGGACAGGGGGCGAGACACCCCTCCACTTT. Protein sequence: CAWRLKAGTGGETPLHF. The chain couples TRBV30 to TRBJ1-6; 12 nucleotides match TRBD1. The CDR3 spans 17 residues. Unmatched junction bases numbered 14, after V lost 3 bases and J lost 11 bases. Germline CDR1 and CDR2: GTSNPN and SVGIG (reference sequence).

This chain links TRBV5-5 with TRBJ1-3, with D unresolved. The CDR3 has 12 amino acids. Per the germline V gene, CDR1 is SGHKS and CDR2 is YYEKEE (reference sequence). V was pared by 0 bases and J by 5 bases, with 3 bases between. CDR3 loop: CASSLGRNTIYF. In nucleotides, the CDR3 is TGTGCCAGCAGCTTGGGGCGAAACACCATATATTTT.

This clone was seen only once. CDR3 DNA sequence: TGCGCCAGCAGCCAAGACACAGGGGCCCTCTACGAGCAGTACTTC. Translation gives CASSQDTGALYEQYF. The rearrangement links TRBV4-3 to TRBJ2-7, with 7 bases fitting TRBD1. The CDR3 contains 15 residues. Germline trimming cut 0 bases from V and 3 bases from J; bases unmatched to any gene: 5. The germline V gene encodes CDR1 LGHNA and CDR2 YSLEER.

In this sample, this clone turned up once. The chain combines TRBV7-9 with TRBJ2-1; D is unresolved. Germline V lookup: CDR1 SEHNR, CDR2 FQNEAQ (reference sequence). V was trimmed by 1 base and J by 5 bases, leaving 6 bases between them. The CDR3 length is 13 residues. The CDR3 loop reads CASSLEEHNEQFF. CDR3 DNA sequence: TGTGCCAGCAGCTTAGAAGAGCACAATGAGCAGTTCTTC. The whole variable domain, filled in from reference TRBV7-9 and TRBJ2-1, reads DTGVSQNPRHKITKRGQNVTFRCDPISEHNRLYWYRQTLGQGPEFLTYFQNEAQLEKSRLLSDRFSAERPKGSFSTLEIQRTEQGDSAMYLCASSLEEHNEQFFGPGTRLTVL.

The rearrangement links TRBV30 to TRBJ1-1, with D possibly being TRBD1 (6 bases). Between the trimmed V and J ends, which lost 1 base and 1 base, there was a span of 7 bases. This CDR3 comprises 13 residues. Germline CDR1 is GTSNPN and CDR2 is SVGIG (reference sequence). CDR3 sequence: CAWSATGNTEAFF. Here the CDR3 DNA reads TGTGCCTGGAGTGCGACAGGGAACACTGAAGCTTTCTTT.

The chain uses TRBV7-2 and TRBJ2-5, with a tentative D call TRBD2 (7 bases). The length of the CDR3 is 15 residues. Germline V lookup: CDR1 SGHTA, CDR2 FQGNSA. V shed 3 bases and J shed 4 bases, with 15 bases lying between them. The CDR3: CASSLDAGALETQYF. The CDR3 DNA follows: TGTGCCAGCAGCTTGGATGCGGGGGCGCTAGAGACCCAGTACTTC.

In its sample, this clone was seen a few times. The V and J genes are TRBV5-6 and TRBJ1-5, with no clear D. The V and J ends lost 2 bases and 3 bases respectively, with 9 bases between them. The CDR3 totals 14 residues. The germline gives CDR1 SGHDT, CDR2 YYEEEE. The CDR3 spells CASSLLEANQPQHF. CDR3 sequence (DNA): TGTGCCAGCAGCTTATTGGAGGCCAATCAGCCCCAGCATTTT.

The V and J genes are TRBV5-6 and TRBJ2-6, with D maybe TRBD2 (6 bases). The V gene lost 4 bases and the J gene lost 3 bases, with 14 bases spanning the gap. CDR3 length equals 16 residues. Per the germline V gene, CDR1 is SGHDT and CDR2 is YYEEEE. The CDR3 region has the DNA TGTGCCAGCAGCCTCTGGGGAGGTGGTGGGGCCAACGTCCTGACTTTC. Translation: CASSLWGGGGANVLTF.

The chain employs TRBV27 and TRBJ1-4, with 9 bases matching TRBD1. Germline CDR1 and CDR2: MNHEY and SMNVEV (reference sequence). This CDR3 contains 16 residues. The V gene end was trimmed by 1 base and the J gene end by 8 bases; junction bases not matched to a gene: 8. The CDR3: CASSLFTGTGREKLFF. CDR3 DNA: TGTGCCAGCAGTTTATTTACCGGGACAGGGAGGGAAAAACTGTTTTTT.